This T cell receptor (beta chain) emerged from a study of CD8 T cells in Susac syndrome. Overall study: Patients with Susac syndrome were therapy-naive, on corticosteroids, or on intravenous immunoglobulin alone at blood draw.

The authors reverse transcribed 0.5 to 1 ug RNA with random hexamers. From the immunoSEQ multiplex PCR reads, TCRdb called clonotypes with MiXCR, one entry per CDR3 protein. The repertoire holds roughly 89,000 distinct CDR3 sequences, approximately 96% seen once, with approximately 0.42% in the top ten. This CDR3 spans 16 amino acids. CDR1 and CDR2 (germline): SSHAT, FNYEAQ (reference sequence). On this clonotype: Its antigen is unknown. One junction end does not reproduce the germline sequence, and a read error may be involved.

Findings of the study overall: The total CD8+ repertoires yielded 15 to 20 Susac-specific public clones and the CD8+ TEMRA repertoires yielded 4 or 5.

The material sequenced was CD8+ T cells from PBMCs. The chain has TRBV7-7 and TRBJ2-5; D perhaps matches TRBD1 (6 bases). The receptor was derived from a human donor with Susac syndrome. In DNA, the CDR3 is TGTGCTAGCAGCCTTGAGGCCAGGGGCACGCGGGAGACCCAGTACTTC. It translates to CASSLEARGTRETQYF.